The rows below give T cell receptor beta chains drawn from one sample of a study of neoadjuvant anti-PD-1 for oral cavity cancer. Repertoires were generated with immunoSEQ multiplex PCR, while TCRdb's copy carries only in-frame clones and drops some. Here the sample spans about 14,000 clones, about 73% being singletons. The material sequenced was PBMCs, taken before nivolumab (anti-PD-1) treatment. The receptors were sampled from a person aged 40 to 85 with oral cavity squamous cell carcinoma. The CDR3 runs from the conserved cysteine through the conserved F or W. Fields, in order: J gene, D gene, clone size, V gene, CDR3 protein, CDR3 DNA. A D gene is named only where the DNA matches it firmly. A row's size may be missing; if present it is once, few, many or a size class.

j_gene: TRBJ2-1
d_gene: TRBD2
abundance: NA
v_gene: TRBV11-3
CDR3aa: CASSLVGGTSNEQFF
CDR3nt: TGTGCCAGCAGCTTAGTGGGGGGGACTAGCAATGAGCAGTTCTTC

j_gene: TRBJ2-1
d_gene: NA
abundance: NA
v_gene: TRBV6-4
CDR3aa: CASSEFWGSGQFGNEQFF
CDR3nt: TGTGCCAGCAGTGAGTTTTGGGGGAGTGGTCAATTTGGCAATGAGCAGTTCTTC

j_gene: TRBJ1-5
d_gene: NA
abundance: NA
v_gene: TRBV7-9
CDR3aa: CASSLAGIRESNQPQHF
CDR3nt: TGTGCCAGCAGCTTAGCCGGGATCCGAGAGTCTAATCAGCCCCAGCATTTT

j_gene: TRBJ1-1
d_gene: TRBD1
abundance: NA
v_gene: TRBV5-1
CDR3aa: CASSLDRVRNTEAFF
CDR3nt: TGCGCCAGCAGCCTTGACAGGGTAAGGAACACTGAAGCTTTCTTT

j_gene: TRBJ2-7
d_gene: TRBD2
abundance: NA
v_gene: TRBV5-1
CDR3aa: CASSSGLAGVSYEQYF
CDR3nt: TGCGCCAGCAGCTCGGGACTAGCGGGAGTATCCTACGAGCAGTACTTC

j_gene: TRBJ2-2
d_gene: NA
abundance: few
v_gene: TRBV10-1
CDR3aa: CASSPTTGELFF
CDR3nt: TGCGCCAGCAGTCCGACTACCGGGGAGCTGTTTTTT

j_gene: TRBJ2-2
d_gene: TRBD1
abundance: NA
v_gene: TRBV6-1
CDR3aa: CASSEAQLAGGTGELFF
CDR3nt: TGTGCCAGCAGTGAAGCGCAGTTGGCAGGGGGAACCGGGGAGCTGTTTTTT

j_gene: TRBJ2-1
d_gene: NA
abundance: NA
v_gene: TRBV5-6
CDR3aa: CASSFETAYNEQFF
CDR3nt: TGTGCCAGCAGCTTCGAGACAGCCTACAATGAGCAGTTCTTC

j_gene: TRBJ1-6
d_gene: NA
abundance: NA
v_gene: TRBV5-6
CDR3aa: CASSLGVSPLHF
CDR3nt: TGTGCCAGCAGCTTGGGGGTTTCACCCCTCCACTTT

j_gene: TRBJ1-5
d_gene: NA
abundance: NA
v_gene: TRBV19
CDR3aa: CASSIPGGRDSNQPQHF
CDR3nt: TGTGCCAGTAGTATCCCGGGGGGGAGGGATAGCAATCAGCCCCAGCATTTT

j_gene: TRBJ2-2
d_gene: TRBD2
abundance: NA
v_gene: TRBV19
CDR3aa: CASLAGINTGELFF
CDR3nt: TGTGCCAGTCTAGCGGGTATAAACACCGGGGAGCTGTTTTTT

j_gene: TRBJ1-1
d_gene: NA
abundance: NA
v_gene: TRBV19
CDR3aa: CASSTNAGLRAFF
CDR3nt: TGTGCCAGTAGTACTAATGCCGGCTTGCGAGCTTTCTTT

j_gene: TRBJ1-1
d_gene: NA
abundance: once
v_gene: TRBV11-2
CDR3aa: CASSSLQGAVNTEAFF
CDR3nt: TGTGCCAGCAGCTCCCTTCAGGGTGCAGTGAACACTGAAGCTTTCTTT

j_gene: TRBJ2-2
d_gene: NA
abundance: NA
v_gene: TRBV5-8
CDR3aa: CASSHRRNTGELFF
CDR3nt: TGTGCCAGCAGCCACAGGAGGAACACCGGGGAGCTGTTTTTT

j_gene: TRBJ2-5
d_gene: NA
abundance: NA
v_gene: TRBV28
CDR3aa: CASTRRGETQYF
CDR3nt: TGTGCCAGCACCCGCCGAGGAGAGACCCAGTACTTC

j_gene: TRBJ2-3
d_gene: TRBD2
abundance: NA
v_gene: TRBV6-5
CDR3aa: CASSYSSGGRWDTQYF
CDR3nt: TGTGCCAGCAGTTACTCTAGCGGGGGGCGCTGGGATACGCAGTATTTT

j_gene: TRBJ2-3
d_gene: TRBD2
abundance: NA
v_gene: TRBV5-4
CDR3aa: CASSLSGRAGDTQYF
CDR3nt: TGTGCCAGCAGCTTAAGTGGGAGGGCGGGAGATACGCAGTATTTT

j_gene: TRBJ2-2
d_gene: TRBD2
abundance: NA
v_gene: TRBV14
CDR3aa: CASSLGAGATGELFF
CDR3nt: TGTGCCAGCAGCCTTGGAGCGGGGGCGACCGGGGAGCTGTTTTTT

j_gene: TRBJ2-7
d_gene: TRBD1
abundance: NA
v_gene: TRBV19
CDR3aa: CASSIGPGGNEQYF
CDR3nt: TGTGCCAGTAGTATTGGCCCAGGGGGCAACGAGCAGTACTTC

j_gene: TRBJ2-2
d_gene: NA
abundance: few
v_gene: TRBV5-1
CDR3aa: CASSLQQTNTGELFF
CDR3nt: TGCGCCAGCAGCTTGCAACAGACGAACACCGGGGAGCTGTTTTTT

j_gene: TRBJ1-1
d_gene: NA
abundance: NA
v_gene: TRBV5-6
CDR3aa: CASSRDRGTEAFF
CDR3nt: TGTGCCAGCAGCCGGGATCGCGGGACTGAAGCTTTCTTT

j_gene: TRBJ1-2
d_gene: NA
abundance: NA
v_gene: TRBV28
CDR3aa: CATSLLSYGYTF
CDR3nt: TGTGCCACCTCTTTACTAAGTTATGGCTACACCTTC

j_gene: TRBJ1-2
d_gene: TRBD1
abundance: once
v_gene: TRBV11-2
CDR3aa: CASSLGTGLKGYTF
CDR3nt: TGTGCCAGCAGCCTCGGGACAGGCTTGAAAGGCTACACCTTC

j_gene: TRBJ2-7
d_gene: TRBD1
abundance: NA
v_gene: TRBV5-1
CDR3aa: CASSLGDRISSYEQYF
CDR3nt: TGCGCCAGCAGCTTGGGGGACAGGATAAGCTCCTACGAGCAGTACTTC

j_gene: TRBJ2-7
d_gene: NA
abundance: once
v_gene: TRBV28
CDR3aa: CASSTTGLGYEQYF
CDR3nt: TGTGCCAGCAGCACGACGGGGCTAGGTTACGAGCAGTACTTC

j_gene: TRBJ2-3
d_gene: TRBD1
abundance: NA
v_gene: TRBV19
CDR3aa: CASTPGTATDTQYF
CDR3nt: TGTGCCAGTACCCCCGGGACAGCCACAGATACGCAGTATTTT

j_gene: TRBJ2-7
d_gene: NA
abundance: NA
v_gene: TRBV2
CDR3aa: CASSGVQDLSYEQYF
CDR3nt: TGTGCCAGCAGTGGGGTACAGGATCTCTCCTACGAGCAGTACTTC

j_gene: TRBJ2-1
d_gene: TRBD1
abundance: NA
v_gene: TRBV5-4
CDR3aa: CASSRDSQSYNEQFF
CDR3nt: TGTGCCAGCAGCCGGGACAGTCAAAGCTACAATGAGCAGTTCTTC

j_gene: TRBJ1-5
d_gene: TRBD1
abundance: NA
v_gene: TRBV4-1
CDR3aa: CASSQGTGNQPQHF
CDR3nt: TGCGCCAGCAGCCAAGGGACAGGGAATCAGCCCCAGCATTTT